This T cell receptor (beta chain) was retrieved from a study of shared T cell receptors in the human thymus. Germline V gives CDR1 SGDLS, CDR2 YYNGEE. This CDR3 is built from 13 residues. Trimming cost V 0 bases and J 0 bases, with 3 bases left between them. Using immunoSEQ multiplex PCR, the repertoire was profiled, and TCRdb retains in-frame clones only, with some absent. The sample records roughly 500,000 clones, about 80% being singletons. The data were also submitted as part of a second study, on human thymus T cells.

This sequence was found in a boy in the first two years of life with a congenital heart defect. The chain couples TRBV9 to TRBJ1-1; no firm D call. Sequenced sample: thymocytes. The DNA for the CDR3 is TGTGCCAGCAGCGTAGACATGAACACTGAAGCTTTCTTT. Translation gives CASSVDMNTEAFF.